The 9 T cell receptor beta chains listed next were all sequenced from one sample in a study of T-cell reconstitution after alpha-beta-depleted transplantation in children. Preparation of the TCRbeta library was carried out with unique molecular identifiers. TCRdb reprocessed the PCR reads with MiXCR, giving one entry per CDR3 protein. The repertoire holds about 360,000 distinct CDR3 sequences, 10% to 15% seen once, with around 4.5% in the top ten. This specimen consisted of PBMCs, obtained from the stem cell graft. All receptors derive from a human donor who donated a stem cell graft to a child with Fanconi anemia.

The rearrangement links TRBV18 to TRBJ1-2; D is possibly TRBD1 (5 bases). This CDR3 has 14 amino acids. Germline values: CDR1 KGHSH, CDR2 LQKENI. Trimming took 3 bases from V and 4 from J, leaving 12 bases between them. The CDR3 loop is CASSPRESSYGYTF. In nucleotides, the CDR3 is TGTGCCAGCTCACCCAGGGAGTCTTCCTATGGCTACACCTTC.

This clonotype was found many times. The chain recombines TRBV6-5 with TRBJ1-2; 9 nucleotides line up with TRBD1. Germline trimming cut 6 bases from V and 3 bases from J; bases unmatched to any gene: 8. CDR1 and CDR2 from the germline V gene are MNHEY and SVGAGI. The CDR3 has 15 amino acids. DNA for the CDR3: TGTGCCAGCAGATACACAGGGGGCGCCGACTATGGCTACACCTTC. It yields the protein CASRYTGGADYGYTF.

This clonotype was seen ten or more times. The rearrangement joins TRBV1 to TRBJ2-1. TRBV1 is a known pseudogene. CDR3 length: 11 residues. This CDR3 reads CTSSQEVEQFF. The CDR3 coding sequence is TGCACCAGCAGCCAGGAGGTCGAGCAGTTCTTC.

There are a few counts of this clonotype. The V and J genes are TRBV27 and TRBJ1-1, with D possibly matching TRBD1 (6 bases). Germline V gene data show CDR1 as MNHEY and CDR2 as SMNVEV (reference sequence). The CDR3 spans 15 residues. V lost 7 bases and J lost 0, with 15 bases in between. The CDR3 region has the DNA TGTGCCAGCATTCCCCTAGGGGACATGAACACTGAAGCTTTCTTT. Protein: CASIPLGDMNTEAFF.

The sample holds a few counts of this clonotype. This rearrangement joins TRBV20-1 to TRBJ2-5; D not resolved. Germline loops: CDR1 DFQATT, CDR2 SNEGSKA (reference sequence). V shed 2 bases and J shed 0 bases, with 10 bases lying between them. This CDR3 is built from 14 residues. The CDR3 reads CSARTGLNQETQYF. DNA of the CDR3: TGCAGTGCTAGAACCGGGCTCAACCAAGAGACCCAGTACTTC.

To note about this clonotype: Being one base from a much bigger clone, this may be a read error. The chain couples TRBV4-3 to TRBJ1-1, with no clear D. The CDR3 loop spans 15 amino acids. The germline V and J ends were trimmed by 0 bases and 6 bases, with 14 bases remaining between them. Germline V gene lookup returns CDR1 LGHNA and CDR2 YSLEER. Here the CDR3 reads CASSQDGTEDAEAFF. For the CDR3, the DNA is TGCGCCAGCAGCCAAGATGGAACAGAAGATGCTGAAGCTTTCTTT.

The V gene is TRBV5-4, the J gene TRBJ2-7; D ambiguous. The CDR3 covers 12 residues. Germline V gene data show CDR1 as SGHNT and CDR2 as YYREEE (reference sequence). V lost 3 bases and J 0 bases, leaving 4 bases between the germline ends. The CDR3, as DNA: TGTGCCAGCAGCTCCATCTCCTACGAGCAGTACTTC. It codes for CASSSISYEQYF. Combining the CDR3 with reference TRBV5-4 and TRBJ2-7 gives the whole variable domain ETGVTQSPTHLIKTRGQQVTLRCSSQSGHNTVSWYQQALGQGPQFIFQYYREEENGRGNFPPRFSGLQFPNYSSELNVNALELDDSALYLCASSSISYEQYFGPGTRLTVT.

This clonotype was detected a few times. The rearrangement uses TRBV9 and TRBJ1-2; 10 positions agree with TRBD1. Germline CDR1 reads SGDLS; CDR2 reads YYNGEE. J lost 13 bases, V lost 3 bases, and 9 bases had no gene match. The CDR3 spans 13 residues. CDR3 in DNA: TGTGCCAGCAGCGCACGACAGGGGGCGAAGGTCACCTTC. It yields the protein CASSARQGAKVTF.

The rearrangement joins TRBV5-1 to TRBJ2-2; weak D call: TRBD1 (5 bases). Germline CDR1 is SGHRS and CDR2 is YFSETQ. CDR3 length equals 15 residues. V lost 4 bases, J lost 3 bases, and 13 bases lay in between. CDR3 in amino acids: CASSDSGHYTGELFF. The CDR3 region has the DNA TGCGCCAGCAGCGACAGTGGACACTACACCGGGGAGCTGTTTTTT.